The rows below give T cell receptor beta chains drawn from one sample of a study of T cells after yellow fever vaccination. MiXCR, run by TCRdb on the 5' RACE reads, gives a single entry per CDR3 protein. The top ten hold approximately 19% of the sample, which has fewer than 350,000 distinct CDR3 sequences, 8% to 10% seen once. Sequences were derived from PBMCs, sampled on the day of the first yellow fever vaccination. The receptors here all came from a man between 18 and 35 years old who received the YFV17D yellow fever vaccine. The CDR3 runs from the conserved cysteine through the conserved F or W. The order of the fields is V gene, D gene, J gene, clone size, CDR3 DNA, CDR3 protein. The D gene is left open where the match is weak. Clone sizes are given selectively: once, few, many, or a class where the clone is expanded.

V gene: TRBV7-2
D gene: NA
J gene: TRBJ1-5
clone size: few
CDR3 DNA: TGTGCCAGCAGCCCCGGGGCAGATCAGCCCCAGCATTTT
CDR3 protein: CASSPGADQPQHF

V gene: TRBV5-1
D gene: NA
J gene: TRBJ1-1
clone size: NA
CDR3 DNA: TGCGCCAGCAGCTCGGGGGGGACACCAATCACTGAAGCTTTCTTT
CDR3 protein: CASSSGGTPITEAFF

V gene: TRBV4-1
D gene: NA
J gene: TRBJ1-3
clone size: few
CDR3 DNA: TGCGCCAGCAGCCAAGATGGGTTCTCTGGAAACACCATATATTTT
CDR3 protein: CASSQDGFSGNTIYF

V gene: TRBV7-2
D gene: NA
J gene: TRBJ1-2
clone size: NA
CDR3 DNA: TGTGCCAGCAGCCCGTTGGGGGGCTATGGCTACACCTTC
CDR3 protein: CASSPLGGYGYTF

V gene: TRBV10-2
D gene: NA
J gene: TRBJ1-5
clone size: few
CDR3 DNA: TGCGCCAGCAGCCAGGGAGTCTATAGCAATCAGCCCCAGCATTTT
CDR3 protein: CASSQGVYSNQPQHF

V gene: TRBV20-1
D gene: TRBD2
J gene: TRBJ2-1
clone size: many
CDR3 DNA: TGCAGTGCTAGAGATCTAAACCCTAGCGGGGGTTCGTCCTACAATGAGCAGTTCTTC
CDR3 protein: CSARDLNPSGGSSYNEQFF

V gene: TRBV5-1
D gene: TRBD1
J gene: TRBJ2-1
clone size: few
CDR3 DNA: TGCGCCAGCAGCCGATCTGGGACAGGTTCATACAATGAGCAGTTCTTC
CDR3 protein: CASSRSGTGSYNEQFF

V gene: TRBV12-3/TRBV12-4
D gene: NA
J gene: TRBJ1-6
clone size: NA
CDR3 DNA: TGTGCCAGCAGTAACAGGGTTACCAGGGTGGGGCATTCACCCCTCCACTTT
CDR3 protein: CASSNRVTRVGHSPLHF

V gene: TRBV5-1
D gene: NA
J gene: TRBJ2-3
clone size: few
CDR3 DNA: TGCGCCAGCAGCTTGGGAACCAGGAGAGATACGCAGTATTTT
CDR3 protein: CASSLGTRRDTQYF

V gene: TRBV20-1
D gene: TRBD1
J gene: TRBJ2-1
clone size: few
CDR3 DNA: TGCAGTCCAGGACAGGGGGCCGATGAGCAGTTCTTC
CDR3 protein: CSPGQGADEQFF

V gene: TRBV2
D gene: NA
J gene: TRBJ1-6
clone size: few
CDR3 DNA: TGTGCCAGCGGGGGGGGACTCGGAAGGGATTCACCCCTCCACTTT
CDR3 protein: CASGGGLGRDSPLHF

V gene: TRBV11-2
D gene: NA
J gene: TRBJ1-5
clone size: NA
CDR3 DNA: TGTGCCAGCAGCAAAACAGGGTATCTCAATCAGCCCCAGCATTTT
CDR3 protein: CASSKTGYLNQPQHF

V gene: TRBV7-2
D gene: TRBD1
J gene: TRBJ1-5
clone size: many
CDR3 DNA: TGTGCCAGCAGCTTAGTTCCAGGGACAGGTAGCGGTCAGCCCCAGCATTTT
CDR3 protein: CASSLVPGTGSGQPQHF

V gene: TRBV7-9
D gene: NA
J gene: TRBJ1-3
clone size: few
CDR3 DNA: TGTGCCAGCAGTCCAGTACCAACCTCTGGAAACACCATATATTTT
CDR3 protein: CASSPVPTSGNTIYF

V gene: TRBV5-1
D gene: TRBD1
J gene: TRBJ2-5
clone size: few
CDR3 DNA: TGCGCCAGCAGCTTCCAACTGACAGGGGGCCAAGAGACCCAGTACTTC
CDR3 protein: CASSFQLTGGQETQYF

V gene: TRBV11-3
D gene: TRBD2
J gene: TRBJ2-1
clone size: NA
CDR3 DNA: TGTGCCAGCAGCTCAAGCGGGGGCTACAATGAGCAGTTCTTC
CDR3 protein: CASSSSGGYNEQFF

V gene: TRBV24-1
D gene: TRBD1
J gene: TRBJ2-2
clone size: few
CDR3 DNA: TGTGCCAACTTAGTCGTCGGGACAGCTATCCCCCCGAACACCGGGGAGCTGTTTTTT
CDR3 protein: CANLVVGTAIPPNTGELFF

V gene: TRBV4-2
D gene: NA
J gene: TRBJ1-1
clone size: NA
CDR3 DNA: TGTGCCAGCAGTCCGGCAAGAACTGAAGCTTTCTTT
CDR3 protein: CASSPARTEAFF

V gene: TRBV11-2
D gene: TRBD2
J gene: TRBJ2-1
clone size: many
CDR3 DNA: TGTGCCAGCAGCACTAGCGGGGAGAATGAGCAGTTCTTC
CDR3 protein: CASSTSGENEQFF

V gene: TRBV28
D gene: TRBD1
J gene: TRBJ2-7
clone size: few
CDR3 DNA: TGTGCCAGCACAAACAGGGGAAGGTCCTACGAGCAGTACTTC
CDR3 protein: CASTNRGRSYEQYF

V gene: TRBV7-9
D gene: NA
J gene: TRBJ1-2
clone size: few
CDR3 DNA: TGTGCCAGCAGCTTAGGAGGGGAGGATGGCTACACCTTC
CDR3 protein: CASSLGGEDGYTF

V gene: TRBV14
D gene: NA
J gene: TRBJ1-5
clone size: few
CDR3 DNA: TGTGCCTTTGCGGGGGTTAATCAGCCCCAGCATTTT
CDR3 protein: CAFAGVNQPQHF

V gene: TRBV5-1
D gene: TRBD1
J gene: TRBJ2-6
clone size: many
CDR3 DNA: TGCGCCAGCAGCCCTGACAGGGCTGGGGCCAACGTCCTGACTTTC
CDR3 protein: CASSPDRAGANVLTF

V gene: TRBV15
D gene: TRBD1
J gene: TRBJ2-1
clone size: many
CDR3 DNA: TGTGCCACCAGCAGAGTAACAGGGGGTGTCAATGAGCAGTTCTTC
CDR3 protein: CATSRVTGGVNEQFF

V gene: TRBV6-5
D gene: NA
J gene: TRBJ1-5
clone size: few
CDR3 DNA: TGTGCCAGCCGTTGGGGGAGCAATAGCAATCAGCCCCAGCATTTT
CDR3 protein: CASRWGSNSNQPQHF